The clone carrying this TCR beta chain has a handful of counts. Germline lookup yields CDR1 SGHTA and CDR2 FQGNSA. V was shortened by 5 bases and J by 5 bases, with 13 bases between the two germline ends. The CDR3 consists of 13 residues. Alongside a J-beta primer mix, a sample-barcoded 5' primer served in a second PCR lasting about 6 to 11 cycles. Each of the cDNA molecules was tagged by a template-switch adaptor with 12 random nucleotides. Via MiXCR, TCRdb re-called the 5' RACE reads, giving one row per CDR3 protein. Of 850,000 to 1,000,000 distinct CDR3 sequences listed, 48% were seen once; the top ten hold 10% to 15%. These data come from a study of blood T cells in healthy people across ages.

Sequencing used blood. The chain recombines TRBV7-2 with TRBJ2-7, with D unclear. The clonotype originates from a man aged 25-45 years in good health. CDR3 loop: CASSQLRLHEQYF. Here the CDR3 DNA reads TGTGCCAGCAGCCAACTTCGGTTGCACGAGCAGTACTTC.